Following are 26 T cell receptor beta chains from one sample sequenced in a study of blood T cell repertoires in COVID-19. Measured with immunoSEQ multiplex PCR; TCRdb has only the in-frame clones, and not every one. Of just under 90,000 clones detected, 88% appear once; the ten largest clones hold 0.47%. Material for sequencing was peripheral blood. The source of these receptors is a man aged 55 to 70 with acute or convalescent COVID-19.

The chain carries TRBV18 and TRBJ2-5, with TRBD2 as a possible D gene (5 bases). The CDR3 has 12 amino acids. The germline gives CDR1 KGHSH, CDR2 LQKENI. V shed 3 bases and J shed 4 bases, with 6 bases lying between them. In nucleotides, the CDR3 is TGTGCCAGCTCACCGCGGGCAGAGACCCAGTACTTC. Translated: CASSPRAETQYF.

The gene calls are TRBV9 and TRBJ2-4; a possible D gene is TRBD1 (5 bases). CDR3 length equals 15 residues. V lost 0 bases and J 0 bases, leaving 7 bases between the germline ends. The germline V gene has CDR1 SGDLS and CDR2 YYNGEE. The CDR3 nucleotides read TGTGCCAGCAGCGTAGCAGGGCTAGCCAAAAACATTCAGTACTTC. It encodes CASSVAGLAKNIQYF.

This clone was found a few times. The genes are TRBV5-4 and TRBJ1-2; TRBD1 matches at 8 bases. CDR3 size: 15 residues. Germline-derived CDR1 and CDR2 are SGHNT and YYREEE (reference sequence). J lost 2 bases, V lost 4 bases, and 7 bases had no gene match. In nucleotides, the CDR3 is TGTGCCAGCAGCCATAGTGGACAGGGCAACTATGGCTACACCTTC. It is translated as CASSHSGQGNYGYTF. Variable domain in full (rest from reference TRBV5-4 and TRBJ1-2): ETGVTQSPTHLIKTRGQQVTLRCSSQSGHNTVSWYQQALGQGPQFIFQYYREEENGRGNFPPRFSGLQFPNYSSELNVNALELDDSALYLCASSHSGQGNYGYTFGSGTRLTVV.

This clone was detected only once. The DNA of the CDR3 is TGCGCCAGCAGCAGTATACTAGCGGGAGACTCCTACGAGCAGTACTTC. It encodes CASSSILAGDSYEQYF. The chain carries TRBV5-1 and TRBJ2-7, with 11 bases that match TRBD2. From germline, CDR1 is SGHRS and CDR2 YFSETQ. CDR3 length equals 16 residues. The V gene end was trimmed by 4 bases and the J gene end by 0 bases; junction bases not matched to a gene: 6.

The chain couples TRBV28 to TRBJ2-2, with D uncertain. CDR1 is MDHEN, CDR2 SYDVKM, per germline. Deletions cut 3 bases from V and 1 base from J, with 3 bases between. This CDR3 has 13 amino acids. The CDR3: CASSFQNTGELFF. For the CDR3, the DNA is TGTGCCAGCAGTTTCCAGAACACCGGGGAGCTGTTTTTT.

The V call is TRBV24-1, the J call TRBJ2-2; 10 positions match TRBD1. Per germline, CDR1 KGHDR and CDR2 SFDVKD. The CDR3 totals 16 residues. V lost 0 bases, J lost 5 bases, and 2 bases stayed unmatched. The CDR3 sequence: CATSDLGTGVTGELFF. The CDR3 nucleotides read TGTGCCACCAGTGATTTGGGGACAGGGGTTACCGGGGAGCTGTTTTTT.

This rearrangement joins TRBV5-1 to TRBJ2-3, with 15 bases lining up with TRBD2. The ends lost 4 bases at V and 4 bases at J; junction bases unmatched: 7. The CDR3 runs to 17 residues. Germline CDR1 and CDR2: SGHRS and YFSETQ. CDR3 sequence (DNA): TGCGCCAGCAGCAGCGGGACTAGCGGGAGGAGCGCAGATACGCAGTATTTT. Translation gives CASSSGTSGRSADTQYF.

The chain has TRBV13 and TRBJ1-2; tentative D call: TRBD1 (5 bases). Germline CDR1 PRHDT, CDR2 FYEKMQ (reference sequence). The V gene lost 3 bases and the J gene lost 8 bases, with 7 bases spanning the gap. The CDR3 is 11 amino acids. The CDR3 reads CASSLGGGYTF. Written as DNA, the CDR3 is TGTGCCAGCAGCTTGGGGGGAGGCTACACCTTC.

The rearrangement uses TRBV12-3 or TRBV12-4 and TRBJ2-2; D is possibly TRBD1 (5 bases). CDR3 length: 13 residues. Trimming stripped 6 bases from V and 1 base from J, with 6 bases between. CDR3 in DNA: TGTGCCAGCAGGCAGGGGAACACCGGGGAGCTGTTTTTT. This translates into CASRQGNTGELFF.

The genes are TRBV9 and TRBJ1-3, with TRBD1 matching 7 bases. The length of the CDR3 is 15 residues. V shed 0 bases, J shed 3 bases, and the junction held 3 bases outside the gene matches. From germline, CDR1 is SGDLS and CDR2 YYNGEE. The CDR3 DNA is TGTGCCAGCAGCGTAGGACAGGGTTTTGGAAACACCATATATTTT. Protein: CASSVGQGFGNTIYF.

The chain is built from TRBV28 and TRBJ1-5; perhaps TRBD1 as D (5 bases). The germline CDR1 and CDR2 sequences are MDHEN and SYDVKM. CDR3 size: 14 residues. Trimming removed 6 bases from V and 5 bases from J, with 14 bases in between. CDR3 DNA: TGTGCCAGCAGCCTCACAGGCGCATATCAGCCCCAGCATTTT. Translated: CASSLTGAYQPQHF.

The V gene is TRBV7-2, the J gene TRBJ2-1; D ambiguous. The V gene lost 5 bases and the J gene lost 15 bases, with 32 bases spanning the gap. Germline CDR1 reads SGHTA; CDR2 reads FQGNSA. There are 17 residues in the CDR3. The CDR3 loop reads CASSHSQATSLARQWFF. CDR3 DNA sequence: TGTGCCAGCAGCCACTCCCAGGCAACTTCCTTGGCGCGCCAATGGTTCTTC.

This clone appeared a few times. The chain joins TRBV6-6 to TRBJ2-5; D is uncertain. Trimming took off 5 bases at V and 1 base at J, with 5 bases between the two ends. The CDR3 is 12 amino acids. Germline loops: CDR1 MNHNY, CDR2 SVGAGI (reference sequence). Written as DNA, the CDR3 is TGTGCCAGCAGTGGCAGCCAAGAGACCCAGTACTTC. This gives the protein CASSGSQETQYF.

This chain connects TRBV30 to TRBJ2-7; perhaps TRBD1 as D (6 bases). CDR1 and CDR2 (germline): GTSNPN, SVGIG (reference sequence). The V end was cut by 2 bases, the J end by 2 bases, with 10 bases between. This CDR3 has 13 amino acids. This CDR3 is CAWSSKGAYEQYF. For the CDR3, the DNA is TGTGCCTGGAGTTCCAAGGGGGCCTACGAGCAGTACTTC.

The genes are TRBV6-1 and TRBJ2-7; D perhaps matches TRBD1 (6 bases). CDR3 length: 17 amino acids. Per germline, CDR1 MNHNS and CDR2 SASEGT. V lost 3 bases to trimming and J lost 2 bases, with 20 bases between them. The CDR3 DNA sequence: TGTGCCAGCAGTGATCGGTTAACATGGACAGATCCCTACGAGCAGTACTTC. Translation: CASSDRLTWTDPYEQYF.

The genes are TRBV5-6 and TRBJ1-2, with D maybe TRBD1 (6 bases). This CDR3 spans 15 amino acids. V lost 4 bases, J lost 4 bases, and 17 bases lay in between. CDR1 and CDR2 from the germline V gene are SGHDT and YYEEEE. The chain's CDR3 is CASSPRWDTFYGYTF. Here the CDR3 DNA reads TGTGCCAGCAGCCCCCGGTGGGACACCTTCTATGGCTACACCTTC.

The chain carries TRBV18 and TRBJ1-1; TRBD1 matches 10 bases. The CDR3 is 17 amino acids. Germline loops: CDR1 KGHSH, CDR2 LQKENI. With V trimmed by 2 bases and J by 6 bases, 12 bases remained unmatched. The CDR3 loop is CASSPRGTGDVRSEAFF. CDR3 nucleotides: TGTGCCAGCTCACCAAGGGGGACAGGGGACGTGAGGTCTGAAGCTTTCTTT.

V gene TRBV12-3 or TRBV12-4 combines with J gene TRBJ2-5; D gene unclear. V was trimmed by 10 bases and J by 3 bases, leaving 9 bases between them. The CDR3 has 11 residues. CDR3 loop: CATDLEETQYF. CDR3 coding DNA: TGTGCCACTGACCTAGAAGAGACCCAGTACTTC.

The gene calls are TRBV6-4 and TRBJ1-6; no reliable D call. Germline V lookup: CDR1 MRHNA, CDR2 SNTAGT. V was pared by 5 bases and J by 0 bases, with 8 bases between. The CDR3 sequence is 15 residues long. The CDR3 loop reads CASSLTSSYNSPLHF. The CDR3 DNA is TGTGCCAGCAGTCTAACGAGCTCCTATAATTCACCCCTCCACTTT.

This chain links TRBV19 with TRBJ2-1, with TRBD1 as a possible D gene (6 bases). V lost 5 bases and J lost 2, with 16 bases in between. This CDR3 has 16 residues. CDR1 LNHDA and CDR2 SQIVND come from the germline V gene (reference sequence). CDR3 in DNA: TGTGCCAGTAGTGGCAACAGGGTGCGGGCCTACAATGAGCAGTTCTTC. It codes for CASSGNRVRAYNEQFF.

The chain is built from TRBV6-5 and TRBJ1-2; 7 bases are shared with TRBD1. The CDR3 loop spans 15 amino acids. Germline V lookup: CDR1 MNHEY, CDR2 SVGAGI. The ends lost 8 bases at V and 8 bases at J; junction bases unmatched: 17. The CDR3 region is CASEQRTGGLAGYTF. The CDR3 region has the DNA TGTGCCAGCGAGCAGAGGACAGGCGGTCTTGCCGGCTACACCTTC.

The chain combines TRBV18 with TRBJ1-4; D may be TRBD1 (5 bases). The ends were cut back, 1 base at V and 7 bases at J, with 16 bases in the middle. The CDR3 length is 16 residues. Per the germline V gene, CDR1 is KGHSH and CDR2 is LQKENI. The CDR3 reads CASSPLGTLGPEKLFF. The CDR3 nucleotides are TGTGCCAGCTCACCACTCGGGACTTTGGGGCCTGAAAAACTGTTTTTT. Together with reference TRBV18 and TRBJ1-4, the CDR3 gives the full variable domain: NAGVMQNPRHLVRRRGQEARLRCSPMKGHSHVYWYRQLPEEGLKFMVYLQKENIIDESGMPKERFSAEFPKEGPSILRIQQVVRGDSAAYFCASSPLGTLGPEKLFFGSGTQLSVL.

V usage is TRBV5-4 and J usage is TRBJ2-3; TRBD2 aligns across 8 bases. This CDR3 comprises 18 residues. J lost 1 base, V lost 0 bases, and 10 bases had no gene match. Germline V CDR1 and CDR2: SGHNT, YYREEE (reference sequence). The CDR3 region has the DNA TGTGCCAGCAGCTTGGCCAAGTCCGCGGGAGGTGGCACAGATACGCAGTATTTT. The encoded protein is CASSLAKSAGGGTDTQYF.

The V call is TRBV11-2, the J call TRBJ2-1; 7 bases map to TRBD2. CDR3 length equals 18 residues. Germline CDR1 and CDR2: SGHAT and FQNNGV. V lost 4 bases to trimming and J lost 5 bases; unmatched junction nucleotides: 17. Written as DNA, the CDR3 is TGTGCCAGCAGCTCCCTCGGACACAGGTCGCTAGCGGACAATGAGCAGTTCTTC. As protein: CASSSLGHRSLADNEQFF.

The V call is TRBV7-3, the J call TRBJ2-1; D is perhaps TRBD2 (6 bases). Trimming cost V 6 bases and J 0 bases, with 18 bases left between them. Germline-derived CDR1 and CDR2 are SGHTA and FQGTGA. The CDR3 length is 17 residues. The CDR3 is CASSLFGAGSSYNEQFF. CDR3 in DNA: TGTGCCAGCAGTCTATTTGGCGCGGGGAGCTCCTACAATGAGCAGTTCTTC.

The chain couples TRBV3-1 (or the pseudogene TRBV3-2) to TRBJ1-1; D is perhaps TRBD1 (6 bases). Germline assignment: CDR1 LGHDT and CDR2 YNNKEL (reference sequence). V shed 2 bases and J shed 1 base, with 8 bases lying between them. The CDR3 runs to 14 residues. The CDR3 DNA is TGTGCCAGCAGCCAAACGACAGGGAACACTGAAGCTTTCTTT. It yields the protein CASSQTTGNTEAFF.